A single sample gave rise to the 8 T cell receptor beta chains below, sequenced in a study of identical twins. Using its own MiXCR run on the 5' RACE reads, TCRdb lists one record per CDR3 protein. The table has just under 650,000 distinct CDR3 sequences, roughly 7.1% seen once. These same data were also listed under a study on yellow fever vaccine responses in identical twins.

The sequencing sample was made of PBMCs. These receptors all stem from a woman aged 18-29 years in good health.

The chain's CDR3 is CSARYYGEFLGGYEQYF. The CDR3 nucleotides read TGCAGTGCTAGGTACTACGGGGAGTTCTTGGGGGGCTACGAGCAGTACTTC. This sequence joins TRBV20-1 and TRBJ2-7; the D gene is possibly TRBD2 (6 bases). The CDR3 is 17 amino acids. Trimming left V 3 bases short and J 3 bases short, with 24 bases between. Germline V gene data show CDR1 as DFQATT and CDR2 as SNEGSKA (reference sequence).

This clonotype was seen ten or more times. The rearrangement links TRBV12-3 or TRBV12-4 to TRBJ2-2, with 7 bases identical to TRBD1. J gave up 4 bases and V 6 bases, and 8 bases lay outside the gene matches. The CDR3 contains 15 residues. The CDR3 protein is CASSPDRAVTGELFF. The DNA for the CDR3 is TGTGCCAGCAGCCCCGACAGGGCGGTCACCGGGGAGCTGTTTTTT.

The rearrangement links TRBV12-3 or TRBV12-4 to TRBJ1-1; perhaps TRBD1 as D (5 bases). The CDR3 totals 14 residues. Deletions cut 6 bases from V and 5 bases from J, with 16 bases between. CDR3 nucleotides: TGTGCCAGCAGCTTCCAGGCAGGGAAGACTGAAGCTTTCTTT. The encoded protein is CASSFQAGKTEAFF.

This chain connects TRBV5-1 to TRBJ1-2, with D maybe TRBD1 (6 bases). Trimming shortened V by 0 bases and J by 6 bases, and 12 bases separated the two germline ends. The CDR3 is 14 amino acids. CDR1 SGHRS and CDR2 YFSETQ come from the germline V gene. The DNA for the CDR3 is TGCGCCAGCAGCTTGGCAGGGGCGCTGAATGGCTACACCTTC. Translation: CASSLAGALNGYTF.

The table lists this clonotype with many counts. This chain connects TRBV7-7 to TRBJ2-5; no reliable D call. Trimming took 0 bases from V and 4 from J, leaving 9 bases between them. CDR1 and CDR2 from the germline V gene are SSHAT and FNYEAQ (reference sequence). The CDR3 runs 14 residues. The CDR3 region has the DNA TGTGCCAGCAGCTTAGCTGGGGAAGTAGAGACCCAGTACTTC. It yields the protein CASSLAGEVETQYF.

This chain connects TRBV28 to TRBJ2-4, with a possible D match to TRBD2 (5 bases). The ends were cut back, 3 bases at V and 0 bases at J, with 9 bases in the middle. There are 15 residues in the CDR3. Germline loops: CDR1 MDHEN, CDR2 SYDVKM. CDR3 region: CASSFGGIAKNIQYF. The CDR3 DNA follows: TGTGCCAGCAGTTTTGGAGGAATAGCCAAAAACATTCAGTACTTC.

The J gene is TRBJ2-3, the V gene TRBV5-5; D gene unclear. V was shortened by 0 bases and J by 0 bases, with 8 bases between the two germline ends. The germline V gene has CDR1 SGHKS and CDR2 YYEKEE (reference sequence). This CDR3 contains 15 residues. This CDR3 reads CASSLGQISTDTQYF. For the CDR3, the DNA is TGTGCCAGCAGCTTGGGTCAGATTAGCACAGATACGCAGTATTTT.

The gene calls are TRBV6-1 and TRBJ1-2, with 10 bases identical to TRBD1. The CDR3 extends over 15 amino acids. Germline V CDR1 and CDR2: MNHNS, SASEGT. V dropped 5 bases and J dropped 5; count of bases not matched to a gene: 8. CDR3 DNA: TGTGCCAGCAGTACCCGGGACAGGGGAGCGTATGGCTACACCTTC. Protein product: CASSTRDRGAYGYTF.